The TCR beta chain under discussion was sequenced for a study of cytomegalovirus exposure and HLA in healthy donors. Trimming pared 6 bases from V and 0 bases from J, leaving 15 bases between. CDR3 length equals 16 residues. Germline V gene data show CDR1 as SEHNR and CDR2 as FQNEAQ (reference sequence). The PCR had 60 Vbeta and 13 Jbeta primers. Some clones are missing from TCRdb's copy, which holds only in-frame ones; the method was immunoSEQ multiplex PCR. Of more than 95,000 clones in the sample, 60% to 85% were seen once. Sequencing was done on a sample of PBMCs. The chain joins TRBV7-9 to TRBJ1-3; D is uncertain. This TCR was recovered from a man between 45 and 60 years old in good health and CMV-seronegative. This chain's CDR3 is CASSETAFDSGNTIYF. The CDR3 region has the DNA TGTGCCAGCAGTGAAACAGCCTTCGACTCTGGAAACACCATATATTTT.